Below, 22 T cell receptor beta chains from the same sample are listed, as sequenced in a study of blood T cell repertoires in COVID-19. TCRdb's table, derived via immunoSEQ multiplex PCR, lists solely in-frame clones and lacks some. The data contain approximately 230,000 clones, about 86% of them singletons. Sequencing used PBMCs or T cells enriched from blood (not recorded which). The receptors come from a woman between 45 and 65 years old with acute COVID-19.

This clone has a handful of counts. The chain couples TRBV30 to TRBJ1-5; D call uncertain. The V end was cut by 2 bases, the J end by 6 bases, with 8 bases between. Looked up from germline, CDR1 is GTSNPN and CDR2 is SVGIG (reference sequence). This CDR3 spans 12 amino acids. The CDR3 here is CAWSWGGQPQHF. The CDR3 bases are TGTGCCTGGAGTTGGGGAGGTCAGCCCCAGCATTTT.

The chain employs TRBV3-1 (or the pseudogene TRBV3-2) and TRBJ2-7; no clear D gene. The CDR3 has 13 amino acids. Trimming cost V 2 bases and J 0 bases, with 5 bases left between them. Germline-derived CDR1 and CDR2 are LGHDT and YNNKEL (reference sequence). Here the CDR3 reads CASSQLSSYEQYF. In nucleotides, the CDR3 is TGTGCCAGCAGCCAATTGAGCTCCTACGAGCAGTACTTC.

Only one count was recorded for this clone. The V call is TRBV7-9, the J call TRBJ1-1; D not resolved. The CDR3 consists of 10 residues. In germline, CDR1 is SEHNR, CDR2 FQNEAQ (reference sequence). V was clipped by 4 bases and J by 12 bases, with 9 bases between them. As DNA, the CDR3 is TGTGCCAGCAGCTCCGGGAATACTTTCTTT. It encodes CASSSGNTFF.

This clone was observed a few times. The rearrangement links TRBV27 to TRBJ1-2, with 11 bases aligning to TRBD1. Germline V lookup: CDR1 MNHEY, CDR2 SMNVEV (reference sequence). This CDR3 is 17 amino acids long. J was trimmed by 5 bases and V by 1 base; bases with no gene match: 9. As DNA, the CDR3 is TGTGCCAGCAGTTTATATTTCTTGGGGACAGGGGGGTATGGCTACACCTTC. Translated: CASSLYFLGTGGYGYTF.

This sequence joins TRBV6-6 and TRBJ1-2; D call uncertain. Per the germline V gene, CDR1 is MNHNY and CDR2 is SVGAGI (reference sequence). V lost 5 bases to trimming and J lost 8 bases, with 9 bases between them. This CDR3 region has 11 residues. In nucleotides, the CDR3 is TGTGCCAGCAGTACCCTATGGGGCTACACCTTC. Protein: CASSTLWGYTF.

The rearrangement links TRBV19 to TRBJ2-1; TRBD1 might be the D (5 bases). CDR1 and CDR2 from the germline V gene are LNHDA and SQIVND (reference sequence). The CDR3 is 13 amino acids. V was pared by 3 bases and J by 5 bases, with 8 bases between. The CDR3 reads CASSIRTNNEQFF. DNA of the CDR3: TGTGCCAGTAGTATTCGGACAAACAATGAGCAGTTCTTC.

This clone was observed once. The V and J genes are TRBV7-3 and TRBJ2-3; the D gene is possibly TRBD2 (5 bases). CDR1 is SGHTA and CDR2 is FQGTGA in the germline V gene. The CDR3 spans 14 residues. V lost 3 bases and J lost 1, with 8 bases in between. The CDR3 spells CASSFTRGTDTQYF. DNA for the CDR3: TGTGCCAGCAGCTTCACTAGGGGCACAGATACGCAGTATTTT.

The chain links TRBV5-1 to TRBJ1-1, with 7 bases that match TRBD1. The V gene's germline CDR1 is SGHRS and CDR2 YFSETQ. Trimming at V came to 0 bases and at J to 2 bases, leaving 7 bases not matched to a gene. This CDR3 has 16 amino acids. CDR3 DNA: TGCGCCAGCAGCTTGGGTACAGGGGCTGGTAACACTGAAGCTTTCTTT. The encoded protein is CASSLGTGAGNTEAFF.

In regard to this clone: One end of the junction does not line up with germline, which may come from a read error. The chain recombines TRBV28 with TRBJ2-7; D is unclear. The germline gives CDR1 MDHEN, CDR2 SYDVKM. This CDR3 comprises 11 residues. In DNA, the CDR3 is TGTGCCAGCGCTACCTCCCACGAGCAGTACTTC. Translating gives CASATSHEQYF.

The chain couples TRBV20-1 to TRBJ2-1; no definite D call. CDR1 is DFQATT and CDR2 is SNEGSKA in the germline V gene (reference sequence). Trimming removed 7 bases at V and 6 bases at J, with 7 bases between. The CDR3 runs 10 residues. The CDR3 sequence is CSGLSNEQFF. CDR3 DNA sequence: TGCAGTGGTTTGAGCAATGAGCAGTTCTTC.

The genes are TRBV7-7 and TRBJ2-1; 7 bases fit TRBD1. CDR3 length: 15 residues. Germline V gene sequence: CDR1 SSHAT, CDR2 FNYEAQ (reference sequence). With 4 bases clipped from V and 6 bases from J, the junction kept 9 bases outside the gene matches. The CDR3 sequence is CASSSGQALVNEQFF. The CDR3, as DNA: TGTGCCAGCAGCTCAGGACAGGCGTTGGTCAATGAGCAGTTCTTC.

V is TRBV7-2 and J is TRBJ2-1; 8 bases align to TRBD2. The CDR3 has 16 residues. The junction had 3 bases not matched to a gene; V was cut back by 1 base and J by 1 base. The germline CDR1 and CDR2 sequences are SGHTA and FQGNSA. This CDR3 is CASSLVGGRSYNEQFF. The CDR3, as DNA: TGTGCCAGCAGCTTAGTGGGCGGGAGGTCCTACAATGAGCAGTTCTTC.

The rearrangement joins TRBV9 to TRBJ1-4, with D hard to call. The germline V gene has CDR1 SGDLS and CDR2 YYNGEE. This CDR3 contains 13 residues. V was cut by 3 bases and J by 6 bases, with 9 bases left in between. The CDR3 is CASSAPGYEKLFF. Here the CDR3 DNA reads TGTGCCAGCAGCGCCCCGGGGTATGAAAAACTGTTTTTT. The whole variable domain, remainder taken from reference TRBV9 and TRBJ1-4, is DSGVTQTPKHLITATGQRVTLRCSPRSGDLSVYWYQQSLDQGLQFLIQYYNGEERAKGNILERFSAQQFPDLHSELNLSSLELGDSALYFCASSAPGYEKLFFGSGTQLSVL.

V is TRBV28 and J is TRBJ1-4; perhaps TRBD1 as D (5 bases). The germline V gene encodes CDR1 MDHEN and CDR2 SYDVKM. V dropped 6 bases and J dropped 1 base, with 21 bases sitting between them. CDR3 size: 18 residues. In DNA, the CDR3 is TGTGCCAGCAGCCCCGAGGAGGGGTTTGGGGTAACTAATGAAAAACTGTTTTTT. Its translation: CASSPEEGFGVTNEKLFF.

The genes are TRBV7-2 and TRBJ2-5; 14 bases are shared with TRBD2. CDR1 and CDR2 (germline): SGHTA, FQGNSA. This CDR3 comprises 16 residues. The trim removed 5 bases at V and 2 bases at J, leaving 4 bases unmatched. The DNA of the CDR3 is TGTGCCAGCAGCGCAGGACTAGCGGGAGGTCAAGAGACCCAGTACTTC. This sequence encodes CASSAGLAGGQETQYF. Full variable domain (missing parts from reference TRBV7-2 and TRBJ2-5): GAGVSQSPSNKVTEKGKDVELRCDPISGHTALYWYRQSLGQGLEFLIYFQGNSAPDKSGLPSDRFSAERTGGSVSTLTIQRTQQEDSAVYLCASSAGLAGGQETQYFGPGTRLLVL.

The chain carries TRBV6-2 or TRBV6-3 and TRBJ1-1, with a tentative D call TRBD1 (5 bases). This CDR3 region has 13 residues. Germline CDR1 and CDR2: MNHEY and SVGEGT. V was pared by 2 bases and J by 5 bases, with 9 bases between. The CDR3 reads CASSYGRGTEAFF. The DNA for the CDR3 is TGTGCCAGCAGTTACGGTAGGGGAACTGAAGCTTTCTTT.

The chain combines TRBV28 with TRBJ2-1, with TRBD2 identical over 9 bases. Germline assignment: CDR1 MDHEN and CDR2 SYDVKM. The trim removed 6 bases at V and 2 bases at J, leaving 5 bases unmatched. The CDR3 spans 15 residues. CDR3 residues: CASRIAGATYNEQFF. CDR3 sequence (DNA): TGTGCCAGCAGAATAGCGGGAGCAACCTACAATGAGCAGTTCTTC.

V is TRBV30 and J is TRBJ1-1, with no clear D. The CDR3 runs to 12 residues. The germline gives CDR1 GTSNPN, CDR2 SVGIG (reference sequence). Trimming left V 2 bases short and J 2 bases short, with 6 bases between. CDR3 region: CAWSRQNTEAFF. In nucleotides, the CDR3 is TGTGCCTGGAGTCGACAAAACACTGAAGCTTTCTTT.

This sequence joins TRBV19 and TRBJ1-2; possibly TRBD1 for D (5 bases). The germline gives CDR1 LNHDA, CDR2 SQIVND (reference sequence). The CDR3 consists of 15 residues. V lost 5 bases and J lost 4, with 17 bases in between. For the CDR3, the DNA is TGTGCCAGTAGTCCCGGACAACCTGCTATCTATGGCTACACCTTC. This sequence encodes CASSPGQPAIYGYTF. Looking up the rest from reference TRBV19 and TRBJ1-2 gives the full variable domain: DGGITQSPKYLFRKEGQNVTLSCEQNLNHDAMYWYRQDPGQGLRLIYYSQIVNDFQKGDIAEGYSVSREKKESFPLTVTSAQKNPTAFYLCASSPGQPAIYGYTFGSGTRLTVV.

This rearrangement joins TRBV12-3 or TRBV12-4 to TRBJ1-1; D is ambiguous. The CDR3 extends over 13 amino acids. V lost 3 bases and J lost 8, with 13 bases in between. In nucleotides, the CDR3 is TGTGCCAGCAGTTTTGTCCCCCGGTCAGAAGCTTTCTTT. Its protein is CASSFVPRSEAFF.

The chain couples TRBV5-1 to TRBJ2-3; no clear D gene. The CDR3 spans 13 residues. The germline CDR1 and CDR2 sequences are SGHRS and YFSETQ. The V end lost 0 bases, the J end lost 5 bases, and 7 bases lay between the germline ends. The DNA of the CDR3 is TGCGCCAGCAGCTTGGTTGAGTTAGATACGCAGTATTTT. It specifies CASSLVELDTQYF.

This chain links TRBV4-1 with TRBJ1-4, with TRBD1 matching 8 bases. This CDR3 is 16 amino acids long. Per germline, CDR1 MGHRA and CDR2 YSYEKL. The V gene end was trimmed by 4 bases and the J gene end by 3 bases; junction bases not matched to a gene: 7. CDR3 in amino acids: CASSRYQGAANEKLFF. In nucleotides, the CDR3 is TGCGCCAGCAGCCGGTACCAGGGGGCGGCTAATGAAAAACTGTTTTTT.